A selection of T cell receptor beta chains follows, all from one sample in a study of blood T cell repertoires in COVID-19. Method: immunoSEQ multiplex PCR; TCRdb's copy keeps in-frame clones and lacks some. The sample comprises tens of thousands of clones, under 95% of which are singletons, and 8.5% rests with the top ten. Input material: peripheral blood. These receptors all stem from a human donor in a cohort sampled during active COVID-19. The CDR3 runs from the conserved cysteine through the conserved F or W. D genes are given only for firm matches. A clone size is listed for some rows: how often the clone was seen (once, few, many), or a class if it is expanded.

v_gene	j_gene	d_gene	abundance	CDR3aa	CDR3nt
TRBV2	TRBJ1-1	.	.	CASSTWTETEAFF	TGTGCCAGCAGTACCTGGACAGAAACTGAAGCTTTCTTT
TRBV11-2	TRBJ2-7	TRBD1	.	CASSHLRDRGLYEQYF	TGTGCCAGCAGCCATCTCCGGGACAGGGGACTCTACGAGCAGTACTTC
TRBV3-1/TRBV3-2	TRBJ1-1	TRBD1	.	CASSPGQGEAKAFF	TGTGCCAGCAGCCCGGGACAGGGGGAAGCTAAAGCTTTCTTT
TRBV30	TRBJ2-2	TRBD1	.	CASPTAQGAFGELFF	TGTGCCTCCCCTACAGCACAGGGGGCGTTCGGGGAGCTGTTTTTT
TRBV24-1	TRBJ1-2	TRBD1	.	CATSDSDRVRGYTF	TGTGCCACCAGTGATTCAGACAGGGTGCGGGGCTACACCTTC
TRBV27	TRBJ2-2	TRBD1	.	CASSWSGTGDTGELFF	TGTGCCAGCAGTTGGTCCGGGACAGGGGACACCGGGGAGCTGTTTTTT
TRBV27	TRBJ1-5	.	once	CASSFQTGGQPQHF	TGTGCCAGCAGTTTTCAGACAGGCGGTCAGCCCCAGCATTTT
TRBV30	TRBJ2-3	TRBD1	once	CAWSAGTGSIDTQYF	TGTGCCTGGAGTGCAGGGACAGGATCTATAGATACGCAGTATTTT
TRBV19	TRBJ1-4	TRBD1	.	CASTFRQGATKLFF	TGTGCCAGTACCTTCAGACAGGGGGCGACGAAACTGTTTTTT
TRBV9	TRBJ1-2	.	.	CASSVNQYGYTF	TGTGCCAGCAGCGTAAACCAGTATGGCTACACCTTC
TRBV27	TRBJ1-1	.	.	CASTTGGLGEAFF	TGTGCCAGTACAACTGGAGGGCTAGGTGAAGCTTTCTTT
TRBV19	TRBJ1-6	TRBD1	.	CASRDRGNSPLHF	TGTGCCAGCCGGGACAGGGGAAATTCACCCCTCCACTTT
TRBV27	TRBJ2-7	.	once	CASSLKDFHEQYF	TGTGCCAGCAGTTTAAAGGACTTCCACGAGCAGTACTTC
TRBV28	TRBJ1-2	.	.	CASSFFREAQYGYTF	TGTGCCAGCAGTTTCTTCCGGGAGGCCCAATATGGCTACACCTTC
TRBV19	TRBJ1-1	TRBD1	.	CASSLPGTGLKWNTEAFF	TGTGCCAGTAGTCTCCCCGGGACAGGGCTTAAGTGGAACACTGAAGCTTTCTTT
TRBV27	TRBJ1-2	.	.	CASSLTRFHYGYTF	TGTGCCAGCAGTTTAACTCGCTTCCACTATGGCTACACCTTC